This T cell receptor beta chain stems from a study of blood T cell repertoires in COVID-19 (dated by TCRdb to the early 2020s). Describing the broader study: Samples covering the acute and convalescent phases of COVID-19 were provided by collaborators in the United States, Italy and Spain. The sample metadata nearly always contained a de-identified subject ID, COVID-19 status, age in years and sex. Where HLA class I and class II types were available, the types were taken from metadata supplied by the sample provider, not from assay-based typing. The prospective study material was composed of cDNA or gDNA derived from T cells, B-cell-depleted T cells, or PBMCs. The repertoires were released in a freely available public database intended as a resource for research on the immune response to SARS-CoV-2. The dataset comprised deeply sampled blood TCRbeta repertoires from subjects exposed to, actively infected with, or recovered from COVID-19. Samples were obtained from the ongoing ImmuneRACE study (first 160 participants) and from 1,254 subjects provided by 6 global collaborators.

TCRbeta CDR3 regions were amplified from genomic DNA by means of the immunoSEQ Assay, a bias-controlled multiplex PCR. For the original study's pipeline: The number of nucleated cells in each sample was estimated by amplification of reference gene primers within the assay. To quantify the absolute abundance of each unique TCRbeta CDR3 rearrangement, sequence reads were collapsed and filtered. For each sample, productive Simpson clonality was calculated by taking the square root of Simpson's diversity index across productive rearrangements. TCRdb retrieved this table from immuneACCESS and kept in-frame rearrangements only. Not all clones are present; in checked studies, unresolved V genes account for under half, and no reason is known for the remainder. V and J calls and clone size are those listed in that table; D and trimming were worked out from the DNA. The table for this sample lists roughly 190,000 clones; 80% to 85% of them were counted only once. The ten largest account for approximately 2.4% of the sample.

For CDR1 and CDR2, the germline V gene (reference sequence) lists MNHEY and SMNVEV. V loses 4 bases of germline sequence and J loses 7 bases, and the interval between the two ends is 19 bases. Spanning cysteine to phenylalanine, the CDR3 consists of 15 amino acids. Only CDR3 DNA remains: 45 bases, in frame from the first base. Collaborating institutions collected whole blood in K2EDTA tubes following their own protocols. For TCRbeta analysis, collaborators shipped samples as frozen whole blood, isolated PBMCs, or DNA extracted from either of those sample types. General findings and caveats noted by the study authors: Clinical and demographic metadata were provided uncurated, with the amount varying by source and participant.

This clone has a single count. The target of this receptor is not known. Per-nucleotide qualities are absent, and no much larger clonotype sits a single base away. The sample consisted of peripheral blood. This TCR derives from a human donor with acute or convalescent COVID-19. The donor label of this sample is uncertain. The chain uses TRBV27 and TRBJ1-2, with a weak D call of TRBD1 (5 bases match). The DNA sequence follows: TGTGCCAGCAGTTCCGGGGGGGACCCCCAATCTGGCTACACCTTC. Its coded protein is CASSSGGDPQSGYTF.